Presented here are 4 T cell receptor beta chains from one specimen sequenced in a study of T cell clonotyping in hematopoietic cell transplantation. The method was immunoSEQ multiplex PCR; TCRdb's version includes in-frame clones alone and lacks a portion of them. This sample has about 29,000 clones, with about 90% found just once. Sequencing used PBMCs, obtained 100 days after allogeneic stem cell transplant. The receptors were gathered from a female patient aged 50 to 60 who had an allogeneic stem cell transplant from a related donor, so the T cells may come from the graft donor. Some clones in this sample may be carry-over from other donors' samples.

This chain links TRBV29-1 with TRBJ1-5; D gene uncertain. Trimming removed 6 bases at V and 7 bases at J, with 16 bases between. This CDR3 region has 13 residues. Germline assignment: CDR1 SQVTM and CDR2 ANQGSEA. The CDR3 here is CSVQTSTNQPQHF. CDR3 DNA: TGCAGCGTGCAGACATCGACCAACCAGCCCCAGCATTTT.

This chain joins TRBV27 and TRBJ2-2, with TRBD1 as a possible D gene (5 bases). CDR1 and CDR2 from the germline V gene are MNHEY and SMNVEV (reference sequence). This CDR3 region has 14 residues. The germline V and J ends were trimmed by 5 bases and 6 bases, with 13 bases remaining between them. CDR3 DNA: TGTGCCAGCAGTAGGTCAGGGTGGGCCGGGGAGCTGTTTTTT. This translates into CASSRSGWAGELFF.

This chain uses TRBV7-2 with TRBJ1-6; D call uncertain. CDR1 and CDR2 from the germline V gene are SGHTA and FQGNSA. This CDR3 is built from 15 residues. The germline V and J ends were trimmed by 1 base and 0 bases, with 4 bases remaining between them. CDR3 sequence: CASSLESSYNSPLHF. CDR3 in DNA: TGTGCCAGCAGCTTAGAAAGCTCCTATAATTCACCCCTCCACTTT.

J is TRBJ1-3 and V is TRBV11-3, with D maybe TRBD1 (6 bases). This CDR3 has 13 amino acids. Germline V gene lookup returns CDR1 SGHNT and CDR2 YENEEA. Trimming pared 6 bases from V and 2 bases from J, leaving 8 bases between. The DNA of the CDR3 is TGTGCCAGCAGTACAGGGACTGGAAACACCATATATTTT. It is translated as CASSTGTGNTIYF.